The clone carrying this T cell receptor beta chain was seen only once. With 4 bases removed from V and 5 bases from J, the gap between germline ends came to 12 bases. This CDR3 is 14 amino acids long. Germline V gene sequence: CDR1 LNHDA, CDR2 SQIVND (reference sequence). Per the original methods: Using reference gene primer amplification, nucleated cell counts were estimated. The table came from immunoSEQ multiplex PCR; TCRdb's copy has only in-frame clones and leaves some out. V and J calls and clone size are as listed in that table; D and trimming were resolved from the DNA. Of about 120,000 clones listed, around 87% are singletons. This record belongs to a study of blood T cell repertoires in COVID-19. As for the study in general: There were acute and convalescent COVID-19 samples, and they came from the United States, Italy and Spain. In each case, the material was cDNA or gDNA derived from T cells, B-cell-depleted T cells, or PBMCs.

The sequence derives from a human donor in a cohort sampled during active COVID-19. Source material: peripheral blood. V and J are TRBV19 and TRBJ1-3; D unclear. CDR3 protein: CASSTGLRRNTIYF. The DNA for the CDR3 is TGTGCCAGTAGTACAGGACTGAGACGAAACACCATATATTTT. Based on the CDR3 plus reference TRBV19 and TRBJ1-3, the full variable domain is DGGITQSPKYLFRKEGQNVTLSCEQNLNHDAMYWYRQDPGQGLRLIYYSQIVNDFQKGDIAEGYSVSREKKESFPLTVTSAQKNPTAFYLCASSTGLRRNTIYFGEGSWLTVV.